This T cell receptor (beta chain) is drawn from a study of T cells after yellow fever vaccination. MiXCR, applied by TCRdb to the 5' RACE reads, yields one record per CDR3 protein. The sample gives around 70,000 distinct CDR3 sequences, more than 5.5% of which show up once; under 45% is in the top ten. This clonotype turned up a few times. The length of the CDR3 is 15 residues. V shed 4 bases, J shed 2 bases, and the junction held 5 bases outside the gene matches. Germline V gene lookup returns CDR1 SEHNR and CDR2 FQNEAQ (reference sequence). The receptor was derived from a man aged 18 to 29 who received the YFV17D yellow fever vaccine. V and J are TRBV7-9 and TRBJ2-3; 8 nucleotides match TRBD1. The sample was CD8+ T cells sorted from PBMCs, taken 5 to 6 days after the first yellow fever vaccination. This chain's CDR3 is CASSSRQGFTDTQYF. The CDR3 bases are TGTGCCAGCAGCTCACGACAGGGGTTCACAGATACGCAGTATTTT.